The present T cell receptor (beta chain) was sequenced within a study of shared clonotypes between healthy human individuals (dated by TCRdb to the early 2020s). About the investigation overall: Three men and a couple of women, aged 18 to 49 years, made up the cohort. For each donor, CD4 naive and CD4 memory were each given three plates, CD8 naive was given two plates, and CD8 memory was given one plate. To estimate repertoire size and how much clonotypes are shared between individuals, the study performed deep sequencing of blood TCR repertoires from a handful of healthy adults. Different laboratories and diverse techniques were used to prepare libraries and sequence TCR repertoires, to increase sequencing depth and limit assay-specific biases. Each donor's leukapheresis produced roughly between about 0.8 and 10 billion PBMCs.

CDR1 SGHAT and CDR2 FQNNGV are derived from the germline V gene. The CDR3 contains 15 residues, cysteine and phenylalanine counted. The DNA shown is the 45-base CDR3, in frame from base 1. Germline trimming: 6 bases from V, 4 bases from J; junction bases outside gene matches: 7. The donors were healthy, HIV-negative adults with no recently reported acute infections or vaccinations. Every donor was a Caucasian adult living in Nashville, Tennessee, USA. CD4+ T cells were enriched through magnetic negative selection, after which naive cells were positively selected on CD45RA and the remaining negative fraction served as the memory subset. Blood was collected by leukapheresis, and PBMCs were isolated by Ficoll-Histopaque density gradient centrifugation and then cryopreserved in liquid nitrogen vapor phase. Purity and quantity of every magnetically sorted T cell population were checked by analytical flow cytometry. From each sorted fraction, genomic DNA was isolated and quantified by UV absorbance on a Nanodrop 2000c.

Results the study describes overall, beyond this receptor: Pairwise subsampling indicated that sequencing depth was expected to affect the degree of clonotype sharing among donors. Sharing across several donors was observed for about 5% of naive CD4, 3% to 3.5% of naive CD8, over 2% of memory CD4, and roughly 0.4% of memory CD8 clonotypes. Sampling was restricted to blood, and TCR repertoires in tissue are likely to differ from TCR repertoires in blood. Even with the large sequencing depth, rarefaction of the sorted-subset datasets indicated that sequencing was incomplete. Larger estimated clonotype richness was generally found for naive subsets than for memory subsets. Higher generation probabilities were observed for clonotypes shared by all four sorted-subset donors than for non-shared clonotypes. The genetic and exposure-history diversity represented was limited by the small number of donors.

With regard to this clone: Its antigen specificity is not known. Per-base quality was not reported, and no clone a single base away is much larger than it.

TCR CDR3 regions were amplified from genomic DNA by multiplex PCR using the deep immunoSEQ assay. Extracted genomic DNA from each cell subset was spread evenly across all wells of several immunoSEQ 96-well plates, with each plate serving as a replicate. For sorted subsets, each replicate PCR was loaded with around 220 ng genomic DNA, equivalent to 25,000 to 35,000 T cell genomes. The purified libraries were quantified using a Qubit 3.0 fluorometer, sized with a Bioanalyzer 2100, and then quantified again using the KAPA Library Quantification kit. Every immunoSEQ 96-well plate was sequenced on a dedicated single-read 150-cycle Illumina NextSeq 550 flow cell. For the original study's pipeline: Because the immunoSEQ output included only junctional sequences and no quality scores, the filtering could not be the same as the filtering used for full-length reads. To assign V/J genes and CDR3, sequences were annotated against IMGT germline references using PyIR, a Python wrapper for IgBLAST v1.9. Any read was removed if the V/J assignment was weak (E-value above 1e-6), the CDR3 was missing, or the read contained stop codons, out-of-frame junctions, or ambiguous translated residues. V3J clonotypes were defined by identical inferred V gene, J gene, and CDR3 amino acid sequence. The percentage overlap between two repertoires was calculated by dividing the number of shared unique clonotypes by the size of the smaller repertoire. RTK rarefaction, the Chao1 estimator, and Recon v2.1 estimates of unobserved clonotypes were used to assess repertoire richness. OLGA was used to compute generation probabilities for all TCRbeta clonotypes that the gDNA method yielded from a few donors. TCRdb retrieved this table from immuneACCESS and kept in-frame rearrangements only. Not all clones are present; in checked studies, unresolved V genes account for under half, and no reason is known for the remainder. The V and J calls and clone size were taken over from that table, and D and trimming were inferred from the DNA. The sample data list around 2.5 million clones, and approximately 93% of these were observed just once. The ten largest clones represent approximately 0.37% of the sample.

The sample was naive CD4+ T cells from PBMCs. Read against the paper, the sample's cell subset or site label means: CD45RA+ positively selected. Here the chain combines TRBV11-2 and TRBJ2-7; TRBD1 lines up with 12 middle nucleotides. The receptor was derived from a man aged 18 to 35 in good health. Some clones in this sample may be carry-over from other donors' samples. The sequenced DNA: TGTGCCAGCAGTTATACGGGACAGGGGGCTTACGAGCAGTACTTC. The encoded protein is CASSYTGQGAYEQYF.